This T cell receptor beta chain was documented in a study of cytomegalovirus exposure and HLA in healthy donors. Study-level information: Among the 370 or so donors who were genotyped, roughly 76% fell in the genetic ancestry cluster that is associated with self-reported Caucasian donors.

Amplification used 60 Vbeta primers and 13 Jbeta primers. Repertoires were generated with immunoSEQ multiplex PCR, while TCRdb's copy carries only in-frame clones and drops some. The sample gives 200,000 to 250,000 clones, around 80% of which show up once; approximately 1.5% is in the top ten. Note on this clone: What it binds is not known. The sample has other DNA sequences that encode this CDR3 too.

Whole-study results and caveats: The authors excluded some V segments, including TRBV6-2 and TRBV6-3, as indistinguishable.

This CDR3 is 14 amino acids long. Germline-derived CDR1 and CDR2 are SGHRS and YFSETQ. V shed 5 bases and J 1 base; nucleotides not matched to a gene: 1. The clonotype comes from a man in his fifties or sixties in good health and CMV-seronegative. Material: PBMCs. J is TRBJ2-3 and V is TRBV5-1; 10 positions match TRBD2. The CDR3 bases are TGCGCCAGCAGTCTAGCGGGAGGCACAGATACGCAGTATTTT. Its translation is CASSLAGGTDTQYF.